What follows are 22 T cell receptor beta chains derived from one specimen sequenced in a study of tumor-infiltrating lymphocytes in primary liver carcinoma. With a constant-region primer, TCR beta cDNA was made from 450 to 500 ng of total RNA. Nested multiplex PCR, run for three rounds with slightly modified ARM-PCR, yielded TCR beta libraries. TRBV1-TRBV30 forward primers paired with a C-beta reverse primer drove the first two PCR rounds, about 10 cycles each. Each CDR3 protein gets one entry after TCRdb re-called the multiplex PCR reads with MiXCR. The sample lists about 330,000 distinct CDR3 sequences, approximately 64% occurring once. The study extracted blood RNA from unsorted whole blood and also extracted germline DNA. Source material: peripheral blood. Every receptor here comes from a man between 35 and 55 years old with primary liver carcinoma and hepatitis B virus infection.

At least ten counts were recorded for this clonotype. The V and J genes are TRBV11-3 and TRBJ2-1, with D uncertain. Looked up from germline, CDR1 is SGHNT and CDR2 is YENEEA. The CDR3 loop spans 15 amino acids. Trimming took 5 bases from V and 3 from J, leaving 14 bases between them. The CDR3 DNA reads as TGTGCCAGCAGCCCTGACTCGGGTAGCTACAATGAGCAGTTCTTC. Translating it yields CASSPDSGSYNEQFF.

DNA for the CDR3: TGTGCCAGCAGTGAATTAGCTAGCGGGACAGATACGCAGTATTTT. Translating it yields CASSELASGTDTQYF. This chain joins TRBV25-1 and TRBJ2-3; 8 bases map to TRBD2. The CDR3 spans 15 residues. The trim removed 1 base at V and 3 bases at J, leaving 3 bases unmatched. The germline V gene encodes CDR1 MGHDK and CDR2 SYGVNS.

The chain combines TRBV6-1 with TRBJ2-3; 8 nucleotides match TRBD1. The germline V gene has CDR1 MNHNS and CDR2 SASEGT. CDR3 size: 13 residues. V gave up 4 bases and J gave up 7 bases; unmatched junction bases: 4. Here the CDR3 reads CASSAGGANTQYF. The CDR3 DNA follows: TGTGCCAGCAGTGCAGGGGGCGCAAATACGCAGTATTTT.

Remarks on this clonotype: This may arise from a read error, as a much more abundant clone is one base away. The chain is built from TRBV5-4 and TRBJ1-1; D gene uncertain. Germline V gives CDR1 SGHNT, CDR2 YYREEE (reference sequence). The CDR3 is 15 residues long. Here the CDR3 DNA reads TGTGTCAGCAGCAGAGACGGGTGGGGAGACACTGAAGCTTTCTTT. Encoded protein: CVSSRDGWGDTEAFF. The variable domain in full, with the rest retrieved from reference TRBV5-4 and TRBJ1-1, is ETGVTQSPTHLIKTRGQQVTLRCSSQSGHNTVSWYQQALGQGPQFIFQYYREEENGRGNFPPRFSGLQFPNYSSELNVNALELDDSALYLCVSSRDGWGDTEAFFGQGTRLTVV.

The chain uses TRBV12-5 and TRBJ2-3; D is tentatively TRBD1 or TRBD2 (5 bases each). CDR1 and CDR2 (germline): LGHNT, FRNRAP. Trimming removed 1 base from V and 2 bases from J, with 19 bases in between. CDR3 length: 18 residues. The DNA of the CDR3 is TGTGCTAGTGGTTTGGGGGGACCAGCGGCTGCCTTCACAGATACGCAGTATTTT. This sequence encodes CASGLGGPAAAFTDTQYF.

The rearrangement links TRBV5-1 to TRBJ2-2, with 7 bases fitting TRBD2. The CDR3 loop spans 16 amino acids. CDR1 is SGHRS and CDR2 is YFSETQ in the germline V gene. Trimming removed 0 bases from V and 1 base from J; junction bases left unmatched: 3. The CDR3 DNA is TGCGCCAGCAGCTTGGTGTCTAGCGGGAACACCGGGGAGCTGTTTTTT. This translates into CASSLVSSGNTGELFF.

This clonotype was seen just once. J is TRBJ1-2 and V is TRBV4-1; D gene unclear. Germline CDR1 and CDR2: MGHRA and YSYEKL. V was shortened by 0 bases and J by 10 bases, with 15 bases between the two germline ends. This CDR3 is 14 amino acids long. The CDR3, as DNA: TGCGCCAGCAGCCAAGACCACAACAGTGGGGTCTACACCTTC. Amino acid sequence: CASSQDHNSGVYTF.

The rearrangement links TRBV5-1 to TRBJ2-4; D tentatively fits TRBD1 or TRBD2 (5 bases each). The J call may be in error: the DNA end matches TRBJ2-7 better. Germline CDR1 reads SGHRS; CDR2 reads YFSETQ. The CDR3 extends over 12 amino acids. CDR3 in DNA: TGCGCCGGGGCTAGCAGGAGTTACGAGCAGTACTTC. This encodes CAGASRSYEQYF.

This clonotype showed up just a few times. This may be a read error, as it is one base from a much larger clone. The chain carries TRBV12-3 or TRBV12-4 and TRBJ2-7; 11 bases are shared with TRBD2. The length of the CDR3 is 15 residues. The DNA of the CDR3 is TGTGCCAGCACCGCGGGACTAGCGGACCGCTACAAGCAGTACTTC. It is translated as CASTAGLADRYKQYF.

The rearrangement links TRBV11-1 to TRBJ2-7; no clear D gene. The CDR3 runs to 14 residues. Germline V gene sequence: CDR1 SGHAT, CDR2 FQDESV (reference sequence). V lost 3 bases and J 3 bases, leaving 12 bases between the germline ends. The CDR3 DNA sequence: TGTGCCAGCAGCTTCGGTATTGAAGGCTACGAGCAGTACTTC. Translation: CASSFGIEGYEQYF. The full variable domain, in which reference TRBV11-1 and TRBJ2-7 provide the parts outside the CDR3, is EAEVAQSPRYKITEKSQAVAFWCDPISGHATLYWYRQILGQGPELLVQFQDESVVDDSQLPKDRFSAERLKGVDSTLKIQPAELGDSAMYLCASSFGIEGYEQYFGPGTRLTVT.

With respect to this clonotype: A clone one base away is much larger, so this may be a read error. The rearrangement joins TRBV29-1 to TRBJ1-1, with no clear D. V lost 6 bases to trimming and J lost 4 bases, with 15 bases between them. This CDR3 comprises 13 residues. Germline assignment: CDR1 SQVTM and CDR2 ANQGSEA. CDR3 amino acids: CSVCRQMTTEAFF. Written as DNA, the CDR3 is TGCAGCGTGTGCAGACAAATGACCACTGAAGCTTTCTTT. The variable domain in full, with the rest retrieved from reference TRBV29-1 and TRBJ1-1, is SAVISQKPSRDICQRGTSLTIQCQVDSQVTMMFWYRQQPGQSLTLIATANQGSEATYESGFVIDKFPISRPNLTFSTLTVSNMSPEDSSIYLCSVCRQMTTEAFFGQGTRLTVV.

This clonotype appeared many times. V gene TRBV5-4 combines with J gene TRBJ2-3; the D is unclear. Deletions cut 0 bases from V and 5 bases from J, with 7 bases between. The germline CDR1 and CDR2 sequences are SGHNT and YYREEE (reference sequence). This CDR3 is built from 13 residues. The CDR3 loop is CASSLAGEDTQYF. CDR3 nucleotides: TGTGCCAGCAGCTTGGCTGGGGAAGATACGCAGTATTTT.

On this clonotype itself: Mismatch with germline at one junction end may stem from a read error. V and J are TRBV5-4 and TRBJ2-5; D possibly corresponds to TRBD1 (6 bases). Germline loops: CDR1 SGHNT, CDR2 YYREEE (reference sequence). The CDR3 is made up of 15 amino acids. This CDR3 is CTSSLRQGISVIQYF. DNA of the CDR3: TGTACCAGCAGCTTGAGGCAGGGGATAAGCGTGATCCAGTACTTC.

The chain is built from TRBV11-2 and TRBJ2-7, with TRBD2 matching over 8 bases. V shed 5 bases and J 10 bases; nucleotides not matched to a gene: 7. From germline, CDR1 is SGHAT and CDR2 FQNNGV. The CDR3 runs 12 residues. The CDR3 is CASSIPGGEQYF. CDR3 nucleotide sequence: TGTGCCAGCAGCATACCCGGGGGGGAACAGTACTTC.

V is TRBV5-1 and J is TRBJ2-3; D is unresolved. This CDR3 is built from 14 residues. The germline V gene encodes CDR1 SGHRS and CDR2 YFSETQ. Trimming removed 2 bases at V and 2 bases at J, with 9 bases between. The CDR3: CASSFERTTDTQYF. CDR3 nucleotide sequence: TGCGCCAGCAGCTTTGAACGGACCACAGATACGCAGTATTTT.

Concerning this clonotype itself: The junction shows a germline mismatch at one end, possibly a read error. The V call is TRBV11-2, the J call TRBJ2-1, with TRBD2 as a possible D gene (6 bases). CDR3 length equals 13 residues. Germline V gene data show CDR1 as SGHAT and CDR2 as FQNNGV. The CDR3 here is CVSSPAGRNEEFF. CDR3 bases: TGTGTCAGCAGCCCTGCGGGGCGAAATGAGGAGTTCTTC.

The chain is built from TRBV5-6 and TRBJ2-5, with D perhaps matching TRBD2 (6 bases). The CDR3 is 12 residues long. Trimming cost V 4 bases and J 6 bases, with 10 bases left between them. The V gene's germline CDR1 is SGHDT and CDR2 YYEEEE. The CDR3 reads CASSPGGQTQYF. Written as DNA, the CDR3 is TGTGCCAGCAGCCCCGGGGGACAGACCCAGTACTTC.

This clonotype was seen repeatedly, ten times or more. The chain has TRBV6-1 and TRBJ2-3; D not certain. Germline V gives CDR1 MNHNS, CDR2 SASEGT. Trimming cost V 4 bases and J 4 bases, with 12 bases left between them. The CDR3 runs 14 residues. CDR3 protein: CASSVVRVADTQYF. The CDR3 DNA reads as TGTGCCAGCAGTGTGGTTCGGGTCGCAGATACGCAGTATTTT.

Details on this clonotype: The junction differs from germline at one of its ends, possibly a read error. The J gene is TRBJ2-5, the V gene TRBV5-6; 9 bases map to TRBD1. Germline V gene data show CDR1 as SGHDT and CDR2 as YYEEEE. The CDR3 is 19 residues long. The CDR3 DNA follows: TGTGGCAGCAGCCTACGGGTGGGCGACAGGGGGGACTACCAAGAGACCCAGTACTTC. It specifies CGSSLRVGDRGDYQETQYF.

At least ten counts were recorded for this clonotype. The chain links TRBV6-6 to TRBJ2-1; D remains ambiguous. Trimming shortened V by 6 bases and J by 7 bases, and 10 bases separated the two germline ends. Germline lookup yields CDR1 MNHNY and CDR2 SVGAGI (reference sequence). The CDR3 spans 12 residues. CDR3 in amino acids: CASSSSSNEQFF. The DNA of the CDR3 is TGTGCCAGCAGCTCTTCCTCGAATGAGCAGTTCTTC.

A remark on this clonotype: Since a much larger clone is just one base distant, this may be a read error. The chain links TRBV5-5 to TRBJ2-3; D perhaps matches TRBD1 (5 bases). The J call is doubtful: the DNA matches TRBJ1-5 better. The CDR3 totals 15 residues. CDR1 is SGHKS and CDR2 is YYEKEE in the germline V gene (reference sequence). The CDR3 spells CASSYSVGGTDTQHF. The CDR3 nucleotides are TGTGCCAGCAGCTACTCCGTTGGGGGTACAGATACGCAGCATTTT.

The chain recombines TRBV11-2 with TRBJ2-7; no reliable D call. Trimming took off 4 bases at V and 6 bases at J, with 25 bases between the two ends. Germline CDR1 is SGHAT and CDR2 is FQNNGV. The CDR3 has 17 residues. The CDR3, as DNA: TGTGCCAGCAGCTCCGGCACCAGAACATGGGGTTTTGGCGAGCAGTACTTC. It codes for CASSSGTRTWGFGEQYF.